This entry concerns a single TCR beta chain. This specimen comes from a study of blood T cell repertoires in COVID-19. For the study at large: The United States, Italy and Spain were the sources of the acute and convalescent COVID-19 samples. In each case, the material was cDNA or gDNA derived from T cells, B-cell-depleted T cells, or PBMCs.

As processed by the authors: Reference gene primers were amplified, and this amplification served to estimate nucleated cell counts. TCRdb keeps only in-frame clones here, not all; method: immunoSEQ multiplex PCR. V and J calls and clone size follow that table, whereas D and trimming were derived from the DNA. There are 100,000 or so clones in the sample; about 80% occur only once, and approximately 4% lies in the top ten. The specimen was peripheral blood. The clonotype was recovered from a man aged 60 to 69 with acute or convalescent COVID-19.

The CDR3 loop is CASSVEGAGGNEQFF. The CDR3 nucleotides read TGTGCCAGCAGCGTAGAGGGAGCGGGTGGGAATGAGCAGTTCTTC. J is TRBJ2-1 and V is TRBV9, with a tentative D call TRBD2 (6 bases). The V gene lost 0 bases and the J gene lost 7 bases, with 14 bases spanning the gap. The germline V gene has CDR1 SGDLS and CDR2 YYNGEE. This CDR3 is built from 15 residues. The whole variable domain, remainder taken from reference TRBV9 and TRBJ2-1, is DSGVTQTPKHLITATGQRVTLRCSPRSGDLSVYWYQQSLDQGLQFLIQYYNGEERAKGNILERFSAQQFPDLHSELNLSSLELGDSALYFCASSVEGAGGNEQFFGPGTRLTVL.